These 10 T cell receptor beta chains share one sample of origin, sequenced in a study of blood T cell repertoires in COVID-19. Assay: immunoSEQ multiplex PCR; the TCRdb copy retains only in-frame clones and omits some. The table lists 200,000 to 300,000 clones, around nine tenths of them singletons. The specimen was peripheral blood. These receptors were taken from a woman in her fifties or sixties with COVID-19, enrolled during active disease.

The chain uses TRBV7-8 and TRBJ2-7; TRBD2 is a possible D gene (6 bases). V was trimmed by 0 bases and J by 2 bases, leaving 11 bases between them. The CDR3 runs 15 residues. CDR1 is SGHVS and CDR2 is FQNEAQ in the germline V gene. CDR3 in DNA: TGTGCCAGCAGCTTAGCAAGGGGAGGTCCCTACGAGCAGTACTTC. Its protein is CASSLARGGPYEQYF.

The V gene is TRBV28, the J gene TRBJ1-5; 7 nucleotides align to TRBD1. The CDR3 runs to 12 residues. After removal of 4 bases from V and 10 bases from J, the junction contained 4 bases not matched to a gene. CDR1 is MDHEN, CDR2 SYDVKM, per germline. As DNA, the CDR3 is TGTGCCAGCAGTTGGGACAGTGGACCCCAGCATTTT. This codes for CASSWDSGPQHF. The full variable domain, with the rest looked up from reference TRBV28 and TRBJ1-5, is DVKVTQSSRYLVKRTGEKVFLECVQDMDHENMFWYRQDPGLGLRLIYFSYDVKMKEKGDIPEGYSVSREKKERFSLILESASTNQTSMYLCASSWDSGPQHFGDGTRLSIL.

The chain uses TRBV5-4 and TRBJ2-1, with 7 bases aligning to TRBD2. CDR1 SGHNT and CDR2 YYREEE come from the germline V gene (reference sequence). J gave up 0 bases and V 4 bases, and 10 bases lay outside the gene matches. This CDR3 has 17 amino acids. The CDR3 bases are TGTGCCAGCAGCCGGGACTACTCCGTAAGCTCCTACAATGAGCAGTTCTTC. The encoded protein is CASSRDYSVSSYNEQFF.

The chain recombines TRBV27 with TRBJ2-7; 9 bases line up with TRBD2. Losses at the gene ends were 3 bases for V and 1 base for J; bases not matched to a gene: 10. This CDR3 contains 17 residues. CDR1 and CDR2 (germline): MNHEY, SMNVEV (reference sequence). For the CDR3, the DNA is TGTGCCAGCAGTTTGGTGCGGGGGGGGATTGGGTCCTACGAGCAGTACTTC. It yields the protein CASSLVRGGIGSYEQYF.

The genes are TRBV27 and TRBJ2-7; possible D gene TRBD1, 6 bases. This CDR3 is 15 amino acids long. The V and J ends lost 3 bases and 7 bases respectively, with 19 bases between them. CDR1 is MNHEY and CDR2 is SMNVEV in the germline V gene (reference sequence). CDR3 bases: TGTGCCAGCAGTTTGAGTCTCGGGGTCCAGGGGGAGCAGTACTTC. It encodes CASSLSLGVQGEQYF.

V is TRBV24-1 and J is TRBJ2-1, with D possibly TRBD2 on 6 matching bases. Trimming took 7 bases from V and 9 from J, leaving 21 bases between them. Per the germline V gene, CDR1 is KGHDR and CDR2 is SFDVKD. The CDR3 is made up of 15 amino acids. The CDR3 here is CATRDDSGRRGEQFF. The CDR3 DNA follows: TGTGCCACCAGGGACGATTCCGGACGGAGGGGTGAGCAGTTCTTC.

This CDR3 reads CASSPRNPKAGQIGGYTF. The CDR3 DNA sequence: TGTGCCAGCAGCCCAAGAAACCCTAAGGCAGGGCAAATTGGTGGCTACACCTTC. The V gene is TRBV7-2, the J gene TRBJ1-2; a possible D gene is TRBD1 (5 bases). The CDR3 has 18 residues. The V end was cut by 5 bases, the J end by 7 bases, with 29 bases between. Germline loops: CDR1 SGHTA, CDR2 FQGNSA.

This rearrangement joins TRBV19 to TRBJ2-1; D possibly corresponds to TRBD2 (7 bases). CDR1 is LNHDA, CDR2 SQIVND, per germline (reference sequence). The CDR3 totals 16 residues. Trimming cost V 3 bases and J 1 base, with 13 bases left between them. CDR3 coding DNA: TGTGCCAGTAGTATTGGGGGGGCTCTTTCCTACAATGAGCAGTTCTTC. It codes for CASSIGGALSYNEQFF.

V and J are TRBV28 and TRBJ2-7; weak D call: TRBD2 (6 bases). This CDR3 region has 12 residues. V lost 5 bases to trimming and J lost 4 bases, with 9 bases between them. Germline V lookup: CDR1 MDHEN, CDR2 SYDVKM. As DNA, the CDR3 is TGTGCCAGCAGTGGGACTGTTTACGAGCAGTACTTC. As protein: CASSGTVYEQYF.

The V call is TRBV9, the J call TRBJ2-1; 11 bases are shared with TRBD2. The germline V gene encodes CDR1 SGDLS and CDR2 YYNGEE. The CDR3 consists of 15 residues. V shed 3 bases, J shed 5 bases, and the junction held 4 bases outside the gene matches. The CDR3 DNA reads TGTGCCAGCAGCGAGACTAGCGGGACACACAATGAGCAGTTCTTC. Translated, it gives CASSETSGTHNEQFF. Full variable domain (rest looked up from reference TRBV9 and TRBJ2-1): DSGVTQTPKHLITATGQRVTLRCSPRSGDLSVYWYQQSLDQGLQFLIQYYNGEERAKGNILERFSAQQFPDLHSELNLSSLELGDSALYFCASSETSGTHNEQFFGPGTRLTVL.